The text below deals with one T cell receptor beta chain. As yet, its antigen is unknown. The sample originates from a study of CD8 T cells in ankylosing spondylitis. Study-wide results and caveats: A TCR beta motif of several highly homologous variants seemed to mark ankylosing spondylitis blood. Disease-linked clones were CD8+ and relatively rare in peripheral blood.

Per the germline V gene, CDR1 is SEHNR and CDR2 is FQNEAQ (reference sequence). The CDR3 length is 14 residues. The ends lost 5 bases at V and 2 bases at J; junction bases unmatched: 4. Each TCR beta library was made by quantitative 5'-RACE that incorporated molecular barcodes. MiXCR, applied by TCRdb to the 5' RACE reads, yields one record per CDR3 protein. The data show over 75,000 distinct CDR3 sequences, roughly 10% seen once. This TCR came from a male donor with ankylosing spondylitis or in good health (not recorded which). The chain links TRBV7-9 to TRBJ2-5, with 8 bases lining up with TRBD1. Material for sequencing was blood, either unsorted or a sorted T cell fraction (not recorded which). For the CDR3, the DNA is TGTGCCAGCAGCCCCTGGACAGGGCAAGAGACCCAGTACTTC. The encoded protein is CASSPWTGQETQYF.